A selection of T cell receptor beta chains follows, all from one sample in a study of blood T cell repertoires in COVID-19. Sequencing used immunoSEQ multiplex PCR; TCRdb keeps in-frame clones, though not all of them. The sample has 200,000 to 250,000 clones, 85% to 90% seen once. Sequencing was carried out using peripheral blood. Receptors originate from an older man with acute or convalescent COVID-19. Each CDR3 is given with its conserved first and last residue. The D gene is left open where the match is weak. Clone size is given for some rows only: seen once, a few or many times, or a class if the clone is expanded.

D gene: NA
J gene: TRBJ2-2
V gene: TRBV19
clone size: NA
CDR3 protein: CASSPQAYTGELFF
CDR3 DNA: TGTGCCAGTAGCCCCCAGGCCTACACCGGGGAGCTGTTTTTT

D gene: NA
J gene: TRBJ2-3
V gene: TRBV2
clone size: NA
CDR3 protein: CASRLLGTDTQYF
CDR3 DNA: TGTGCCAGCAGACTCCTCGGCACAGATACGCAGTATTTT

D gene: NA
J gene: TRBJ2-1
V gene: TRBV4-2
clone size: NA
CDR3 protein: CASSTTQGEQFF
CDR3 DNA: TGTGCCAGCAGCACGACTCAAGGTGAGCAGTTCTTC

D gene: NA
J gene: TRBJ1-5
V gene: TRBV4-1
clone size: NA
CDR3 protein: CASSQGFRGNQPQHF
CDR3 DNA: TGCGCCAGCAGCCAGGGTTTTCGGGGCAATCAGCCCCAGCATTTT

D gene: NA
J gene: TRBJ2-1
V gene: TRBV21-1
clone size: NA
CDR3 protein: CASSWASGNNYNEQFF
CDR3 DNA: NA

D gene: TRBD1
J gene: TRBJ2-1
V gene: TRBV9
clone size: NA
CDR3 protein: CASSETGAGEQFF
CDR3 DNA: TGTGCCAGCAGCGAGACAGGGGCGGGTGAGCAGTTCTTC

D gene: TRBD2
J gene: TRBJ2-7
V gene: TRBV6-6
clone size: NA
CDR3 protein: CASTLSGRSSYEQYF
CDR3 DNA: TGTGCCAGCACCCTTAGCGGGAGGAGCTCCTACGAGCAGTACTTC

D gene: NA
J gene: TRBJ2-1
V gene: TRBV5-4
clone size: NA
CDR3 protein: CASSLEAASSYNEQFF
CDR3 DNA: TGTGCCAGCAGCTTGGAGGCGGCAAGCTCCTACAATGAGCAGTTCTTC

D gene: NA
J gene: TRBJ2-7
V gene: TRBV5-6
clone size: NA
CDR3 protein: CASSLDGPYEQYF
CDR3 DNA: TGTGCCAGCAGCTTGGACGGTCCCTACGAGCAGTACTTC

D gene: NA
J gene: TRBJ1-1
V gene: TRBV19
clone size: once
CDR3 protein: CASSIDPARAEAFF
CDR3 DNA: TGTGCCAGTAGTATAGACCCGGCGAGGGCTGAAGCTTTCTTT

D gene: NA
J gene: TRBJ1-1
V gene: TRBV2
clone size: NA
CDR3 protein: CASSPTVNTEAFF
CDR3 DNA: TGTGCCAGCAGTCCGACAGTGAACACTGAAGCTTTCTTT

D gene: NA
J gene: TRBJ2-1
V gene: TRBV19
clone size: NA
CDR3 protein: CASNPTGVYNEQFF
CDR3 DNA: TGTGCCAGTAATCCGACAGGCGTCTACAATGAGCAGTTCTTC

D gene: TRBD2
J gene: TRBJ2-7
V gene: TRBV28
clone size: NA
CDR3 protein: CASSLVGGGAYEQYF
CDR3 DNA: TGTGCCAGCAGTCTAGTTGGCGGGGGAGCCTACGAGCAGTACTTC

D gene: NA
J gene: TRBJ2-7
V gene: TRBV19
clone size: once
CDR3 protein: CASSIDRQDPYEQYF
CDR3 DNA: TGTGCCAGTAGTATCGACCGACAGGACCCCTACGAGCAGTACTTC

D gene: TRBD1
J gene: TRBJ1-2
V gene: TRBV28
clone size: NA
CDR3 protein: CASTTATGYDYTF
CDR3 DNA: TGTGCCAGCACCACCGCGACAGGGTATGACTACACCTTC

D gene: NA
J gene: TRBJ1-2
V gene: TRBV12-3/TRBV12-4
clone size: NA
CDR3 protein: CASSLRPAGGYTF
CDR3 DNA: TGTGCCAGCAGTCTCAGGCCCGCGGGAGGCTACACCTTC

D gene: TRBD1
J gene: TRBJ2-5
V gene: TRBV25-1
clone size: once
CDR3 protein: CASRSTGAETQYF
CDR3 DNA: TGTGCCAGCAGGTCGACAGGGGCAGAGACCCAGTACTTC

D gene: TRBD1
J gene: TRBJ1-2
V gene: TRBV24-1
clone size: NA
CDR3 protein: CATSDLDRNYGYTF
CDR3 DNA: TGTGCCACCAGTGACTTGGACAGGAACTATGGCTACACCTTC

D gene: NA
J gene: TRBJ1-4
V gene: TRBV5-4
clone size: NA
CDR3 protein: CASSLGHNQNEKLFF
CDR3 DNA: TGTGCCAGCAGCTTGGGGCACAACCAAAATGAAAAACTGTTTTTT

D gene: TRBD1
J gene: TRBJ1-5
V gene: TRBV19
clone size: few
CDR3 protein: CASSMIAGGASNQPQHF
CDR3 DNA: TGTGCCAGTAGTATGATAGCAGGGGGCGCCAGCAATCAGCCCCAGCATTTT

D gene: TRBD1
J gene: TRBJ1-4
V gene: TRBV7-2
clone size: NA
CDR3 protein: CASSFQGGNEKLFF
CDR3 DNA: TGTGCCAGCAGCTTCCAGGGGGGTAATGAAAAACTGTTTTTT

D gene: NA
J gene: TRBJ2-7
V gene: TRBV7-2
clone size: once
CDR3 protein: CASSPRGSGGPYEQYF
CDR3 DNA: TGTGCCAGCAGCCCCCGGGGGAGTGGGGGACCCTACGAGCAGTACTTC

D gene: NA
J gene: TRBJ2-1
V gene: TRBV24-1
clone size: few
CDR3 protein: CATSDVEALGQFF
CDR3 DNA: TGTGCCACCAGTGATGTCGAGGCTTTGGGGCAGTTCTTC

D gene: TRBD1
J gene: TRBJ1-3
V gene: TRBV13
clone size: NA
CDR3 protein: CASSLDRGYGNTIYF
CDR3 DNA: TGTGCCAGCAGCTTAGACAGGGGCTATGGAAACACCATATATTTT

D gene: TRBD2
J gene: TRBJ2-1
V gene: TRBV5-1
clone size: once
CDR3 protein: CASSILAGLVNEQFF
CDR3 DNA: TGCGCCAGCAGCATATTAGCGGGGTTAGTAAATGAGCAGTTCTTC

D gene: TRBD1
J gene: TRBJ1-5
V gene: TRBV7-2
clone size: NA
CDR3 protein: CASSLGTGINQPQHF
CDR3 DNA: TGTGCCAGCAGCTTAGGGACAGGGATCAATCAGCCCCAGCATTTT

D gene: TRBD2
J gene: TRBJ2-5
V gene: TRBV29-1
clone size: once
CDR3 protein: CSVSSGNQETQYF
CDR3 DNA: TGCAGCGTTTCTAGCGGCAACCAAGAGACCCAGTACTTC

D gene: NA
J gene: TRBJ1-2
V gene: TRBV3-1/TRBV3-2
clone size: NA
CDR3 protein: CATLDQRAYGYTF
CDR3 DNA: TGTGCCACCCTCGATCAGAGGGCCTATGGCTACACCTTC

D gene: TRBD2
J gene: TRBJ2-2
V gene: TRBV12-3/TRBV12-4
clone size: NA
CDR3 protein: CATAGGTGELFF
CDR3 DNA: TGTGCCACCGCGGGAGGGACCGGGGAGCTGTTTTTT

D gene: TRBD1
J gene: TRBJ1-5
V gene: TRBV27
clone size: NA
CDR3 protein: CASHWTGRPNQPQHF
CDR3 DNA: TGTGCCAGCCACTGGACAGGGAGGCCCAATCAGCCCCAGCATTTT

D gene: TRBD1
J gene: TRBJ1-5
V gene: TRBV11-2
clone size: NA
CDR3 protein: CASSLNRGGNQPQHF
CDR3 DNA: TGTGCCAGCAGCTTAAACAGGGGTGGCAATCAGCCCCAGCATTTT

D gene: NA
J gene: TRBJ2-7
V gene: TRBV19
clone size: NA
CDR3 protein: CASSIRDNYEQYF
CDR3 DNA: TGTGCCAGTAGTATCCGGGACAACTACGAGCAGTACTTC

D gene: NA
J gene: TRBJ1-1
V gene: TRBV5-5
clone size: NA
CDR3 protein: CASSLVSDTEAFF
CDR3 DNA: TGTGCCAGCAGCTTGGTTTCAGACACTGAAGCTTTCTTT

D gene: NA
J gene: TRBJ2-1
V gene: TRBV3-1/TRBV3-2
clone size: NA
CDR3 protein: CASSPLGSNEQFF
CDR3 DNA: TGTGCCAGCAGCCCCCTAGGGAGCAATGAGCAGTTCTTC

D gene: NA
J gene: TRBJ1-2
V gene: TRBV4-3
clone size: NA
CDR3 protein: CASSPFTGSSYGYTF
CDR3 DNA: TGCGCCAGCAGCCCCTTCACAGGGTCCTCTTATGGCTACACCTTC

D gene: TRBD1
J gene: TRBJ1-2
V gene: TRBV29-1
clone size: NA
CDR3 protein: CSVWDRVGYGYTF
CDR3 DNA: TGCAGCGTTTGGGACAGGGTGGGCTATGGCTACACCTTC

D gene: TRBD2
J gene: TRBJ2-3
V gene: TRBV25-1
clone size: few
CDR3 protein: CASRRTSGYTDTQYF
CDR3 DNA: TGTGCCAGCCGAAGGACTAGCGGGTACACAGATACGCAGTATTTT

D gene: TRBD1
J gene: TRBJ1-5
V gene: TRBV7-2
clone size: NA
CDR3 protein: CASSPGGGNQPQHF
CDR3 DNA: TGTGCCAGCAGTCCAGGGGGCGGCAATCAGCCCCAGCATTTT

D gene: TRBD2
J gene: TRBJ2-1
V gene: TRBV7-9
clone size: NA
CDR3 protein: CASSLRTSGGLLFF
CDR3 DNA: TGTGCCAGCAGCCTCCGGACTAGCGGGGGCCTGTTGTTCTTC

D gene: NA
J gene: TRBJ2-3
V gene: TRBV6-2/TRBV6-3
clone size: NA
CDR3 protein: CASSPRSLREWADTQYF
CDR3 DNA: TGTGCCAGCAGTCCCCGGTCCTTACGGGAATGGGCGGATACGCAGTATTTT

D gene: NA
J gene: TRBJ1-3
V gene: TRBV4-1
clone size: NA
CDR3 protein: CASSQDNRATSGNTIYF
CDR3 DNA: TGCGCCAGCAGCCAAGATAACAGGGCCACATCTGGAAACACCATATATTTT

D gene: NA
J gene: TRBJ1-1
V gene: TRBV28
clone size: NA
CDR3 protein: CASSLSGDEAFF
CDR3 DNA: TGTGCCAGCAGTTTATCCGGGGATGAAGCTTTCTTT

D gene: TRBD1
J gene: TRBJ1-5
V gene: TRBV19
clone size: NA
CDR3 protein: CASSIGTGYQPQHF
CDR3 DNA: TGTGCCAGTAGTATAGGGACAGGGTACCAGCCCCAGCATTTT

D gene: NA
J gene: TRBJ1-1
V gene: TRBV11-2
clone size: NA
CDR3 protein: CASSLGSGTEAFF
CDR3 DNA: TGTGCCAGCAGCTTAGGCAGTGGTACTGAAGCTTTCTTT

D gene: TRBD1
J gene: TRBJ1-1
V gene: TRBV28
clone size: NA
CDR3 protein: CASGDRGLNTEAFF
CDR3 DNA: TGTGCCAGCGGAGACAGGGGCTTGAACACTGAAGCTTTCTTT

D gene: NA
J gene: TRBJ2-5
V gene: TRBV3-1/TRBV3-2
clone size: NA
CDR3 protein: CASSQDRREGKETQYF
CDR3 DNA: TGTGCCAGCAGCCAAGATCGGAGGGAAGGTAAAGAGACCCAGTACTTC

D gene: NA
J gene: TRBJ1-2
V gene: TRBV5-6
clone size: NA
CDR3 protein: CASRRANYGYTF
CDR3 DNA: TGTGCCAGCAGGAGGGCTAACTATGGCTACACCTTC

D gene: TRBD2
J gene: TRBJ2-3
V gene: TRBV4-3
clone size: NA
CDR3 protein: CASSQISTSGGLDTQYF
CDR3 DNA: TGCGCCAGCAGCCAAATTTCCACTAGCGGGGGGTTAGATACGCAGTATTTT

D gene: NA
J gene: TRBJ2-2
V gene: TRBV5-8
clone size: few
CDR3 protein: CASSLGRVSNTGELFF
CDR3 DNA: TGTGCCAGCAGCTTGGGGAGGGTTTCGAACACCGGGGAGCTGTTTTTT

D gene: TRBD2
J gene: TRBJ2-3
V gene: TRBV7-3
clone size: once
CDR3 protein: CASASGRAQDTQYF
CDR3 DNA: TGTGCCAGTGCTAGCGGGAGGGCCCAAGATACGCAGTATTTT

D gene: NA
J gene: TRBJ2-3
V gene: TRBV27
clone size: once
CDR3 protein: CASSLGPQGSTDTQYF
CDR3 DNA: TGTGCCAGCAGTTTAGGACCCCAGGGGAGCACAGATACGCAGTATTTT

D gene: NA
J gene: TRBJ2-2
V gene: TRBV12-3/TRBV12-4
clone size: NA
CDR3 protein: CASSLNLPGELFF
CDR3 DNA: TGTGCCAGCAGTTTAAACTTACCCGGGGAGCTGTTTTTT

D gene: NA
J gene: TRBJ2-1
V gene: TRBV6-5
clone size: NA
CDR3 protein: CASRRLANNEQFF
CDR3 DNA: TGTGCCAGCAGGCGGCTAGCAAACAATGAGCAGTTCTTC